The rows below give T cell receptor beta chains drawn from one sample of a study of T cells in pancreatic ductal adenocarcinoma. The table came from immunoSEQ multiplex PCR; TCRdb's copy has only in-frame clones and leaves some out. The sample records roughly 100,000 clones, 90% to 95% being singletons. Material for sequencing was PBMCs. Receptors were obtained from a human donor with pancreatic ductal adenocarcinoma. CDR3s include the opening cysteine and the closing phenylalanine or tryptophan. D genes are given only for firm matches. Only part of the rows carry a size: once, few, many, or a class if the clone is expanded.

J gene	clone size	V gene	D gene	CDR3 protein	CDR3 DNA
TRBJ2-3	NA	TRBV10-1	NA	CASSDLDTQYF	TGCGCCAGCAGTGACTTAGATACGCAGTATTTT
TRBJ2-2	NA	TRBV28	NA	CASTPIKGELFF	TGTGCCAGCACCCCTATCAAGGGGGAGCTGTTTTTT
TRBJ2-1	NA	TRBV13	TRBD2	CASSLMLAGGPGNEQFF	TGTGCCAGCAGCTTAATGCTAGCGGGAGGGCCTGGGAATGAGCAGTTCTTC
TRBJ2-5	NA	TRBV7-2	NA	CASSPHIQETQYF	TGTGCCAGCAGCCCACACATCCAAGAGACCCAGTACTTC
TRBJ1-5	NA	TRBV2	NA	CASSKEAAGNQPQHF	TGTGCCAGCAGTAAGGAGGCTGCGGGCAATCAGCCCCAGCATTTT
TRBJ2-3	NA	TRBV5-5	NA	CASSRGFADTQYF	TGTGCCAGCAGCCGGGGATTCGCAGATACGCAGTATTTT
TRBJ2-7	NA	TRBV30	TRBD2	CAWSVRGLAQQQQYF	TGTGCCTGGAGTGTAAGGGGACTAGCGCAACAGCAGCAGTACTTC
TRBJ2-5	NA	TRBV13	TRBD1	CASSPGTDQETQYF	TGTGCCAGCAGCCCCGGGACAGACCAAGAGACCCAGTACTTC
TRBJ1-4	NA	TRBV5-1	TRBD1	CASSLDRGSGVTNEKLFF	TGCGCCAGCAGCTTGGACAGGGGTTCGGGAGTTACTAATGAAAAACTGTTTTTT
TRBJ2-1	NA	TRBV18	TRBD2	CASSASGRNEQFF	TGTGCCAGCTCGGCTAGCGGGCGAAATGAGCAGTTCTTC
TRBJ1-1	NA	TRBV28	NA	CASSLTGQGTTEAFF	TGTGCCAGCAGTTTAACGGGACAAGGGACCACTGAAGCTTTCTTT
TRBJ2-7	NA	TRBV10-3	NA	CAISAGSYEQYF	TGTGCCATCAGTGCAGGATCCTACGAGCAGTACTTC
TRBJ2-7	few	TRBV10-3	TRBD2	CAISEGTSGTYEQYF	TGTGCCATCAGTGAAGGGACTAGCGGGACATACGAGCAGTACTTC
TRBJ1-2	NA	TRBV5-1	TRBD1	CASSLTGEVGYTF	TGCGCCAGCAGCTTAACAGGGGAGGTTGGCTACACCTTC
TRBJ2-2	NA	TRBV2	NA	CASSLGGPGTGELFF	TGTGCCAGCAGCCTCGGGGGGCCGGGCACCGGGGAGCTGTTTTTT
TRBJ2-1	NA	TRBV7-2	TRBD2	CASSLGGAQDNEQFF	TGTGCCAGCAGCCTCGGGGGGGCCCAAGACAATGAGCAGTTCTTC
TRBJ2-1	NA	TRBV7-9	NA	CASSQMGGAWEQFF	TGTGCCAGCAGCCAAATGGGTGGGGCCTGGGAGCAGTTCTTC
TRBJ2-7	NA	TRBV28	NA	CASSLREDYEQYF	TGTGCCAGCAGTTTGAGGGAGGACTACGAGCAGTACTTC
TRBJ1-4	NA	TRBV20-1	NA	CSVTANEKLFF	TGCAGTGTGACAGCTAATGAAAAACTGTTTTTT
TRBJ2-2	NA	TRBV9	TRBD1	CASSNPGQGTGELFF	TGTGCCAGCAGCAATCCGGGACAGGGCACCGGGGAGCTGTTTTTT
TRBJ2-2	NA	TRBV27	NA	CASSLSNTGELFF	TGTGCCAGCAGTCTGAGCAACACCGGGGAGCTGTTTTTT
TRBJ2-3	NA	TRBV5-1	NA	CASSLLGAYPGDTQYF	TGCGCCAGCAGCTTGTTGGGGGCCTACCCAGGAGATACGCAGTATTTT
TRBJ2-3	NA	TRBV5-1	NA	CASSLRGTADTQYF	TGCGCCAGCAGCTTGCGGGGGACGGCAGATACGCAGTATTTT
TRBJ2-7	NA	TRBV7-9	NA	CASSLQGTLPYEQYF	TGTGCCAGCAGCTTACAGGGGACACTACCCTACGAGCAGTACTTC
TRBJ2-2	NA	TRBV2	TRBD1	CASRAGTVATGELFF	TGTGCCAGCAGGGCCGGGACAGTGGCCACCGGGGAGCTGTTTTTT
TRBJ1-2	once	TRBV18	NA	CASSPGPDYGYTF	TGTGCCAGCTCACCGGGGCCGGACTATGGCTACACCTTC
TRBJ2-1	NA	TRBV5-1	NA	CASSMGYGTSEDEQFF	TGCGCCAGCAGCATGGGCTACGGTACTAGTGAAGACGAGCAGTTCTTC
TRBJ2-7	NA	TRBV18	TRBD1	CASSPTGGHYEQYF	TGTGCCAGCTCACCAACAGGGGGGCACTACGAGCAGTACTTC
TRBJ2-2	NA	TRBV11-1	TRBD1	CASRWDREGTGELFF	TGTGCCAGCAGGTGGGACAGGGAGGGCACCGGGGAGCTGTTTTTT
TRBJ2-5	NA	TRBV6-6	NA	CASSPRGDIETQYF	TGTGCCAGCAGTCCCAGGGGGGACATAGAGACCCAGTACTTC
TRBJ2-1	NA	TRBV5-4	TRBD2	CASSDQSSGDEQFF	TGTGCCAGCAGCGACCAATCTAGCGGGGATGAGCAGTTCTTC
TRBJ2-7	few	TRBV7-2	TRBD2	CASSLAIGERGNEQYF	TGTGCCAGCAGCTTAGCCATCGGTGAGCGGGGCAACGAGCAGTACTTC
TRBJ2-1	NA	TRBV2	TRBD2	CASSSGTSNNEQFF	TGTGCCAGCAGTTCCGGGACTAGTAACAATGAGCAGTTCTTC
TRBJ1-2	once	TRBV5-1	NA	CASSDVGLLGYTF	TGCGCCAGCAGCGATGTAGGACTGTTGGGCTACACCTTC
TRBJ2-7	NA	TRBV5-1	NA	CASSLVGGDLWEQYF	TGCGCCAGCAGCTTGGTTGGAGGCGACCTTTGGGAGCAGTACTTC
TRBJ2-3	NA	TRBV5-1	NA	CASSLNAGVSDTQYF	TGCGCCAGCAGCTTGAATGCAGGGGTATCAGATACGCAGTATTTT
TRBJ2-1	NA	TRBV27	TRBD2	CASIGGGDEQFF	TGTGCCAGCATTGGGGGAGGGGATGAGCAGTTCTTC
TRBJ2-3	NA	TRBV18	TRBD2	CASSLQGGVDTQYF	TGTGCCAGCTCACTCCAGGGAGGGGTAGATACGCAGTATTTT
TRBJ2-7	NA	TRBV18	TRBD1	CASSPGTGATYEQYF	TGTGCCAGCTCCCCCGGGACAGGGGCGACCTACGAGCAGTACTTC
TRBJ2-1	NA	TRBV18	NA	CASSPPSGPYNEQFF	TGTGCCAGCTCACCACCGAGCGGACCCTACAATGAGCAGTTCTTC
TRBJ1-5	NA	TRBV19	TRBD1	CASSKQGPYSNQPQHF	TGTGCCAGTAGTAAACAGGGGCCCTATAGCAATCAGCCCCAGCATTTT
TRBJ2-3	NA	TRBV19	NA	CASSIDRKTIWYF	TGTGCCAGTAGTATAGATCGGAAGACAATCTGGTATTTT
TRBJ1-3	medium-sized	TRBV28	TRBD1	CASSLPGTGTSGNTIYF	TGTGCCAGCAGTTTACCCGGGACAGGGACCTCTGGAAACACCATATATTTT
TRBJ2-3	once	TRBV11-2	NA	CASSLFKLLTPIDTQYF	TGTGCCAGCAGCTTATTTAAACTCCTCACCCCCATAGATACGCAGTATTTT
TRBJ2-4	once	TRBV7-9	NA	CASSLPGGSKNIQYF	TGTGCCAGCAGTTTGCCCGGGGGATCCAAAAACATTCAGTACTTC
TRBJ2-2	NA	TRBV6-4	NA	CASNPTGTTGELFF	TGTGCCAGCAACCCAACAGGAACCACCGGGGAGCTGTTTTTT
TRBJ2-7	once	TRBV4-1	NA	CASSQGVPGSPYEQYF	TGCGCCAGCAGCCAAGGAGTACCGGGGTCCCCCTACGAGCAGTACTTC
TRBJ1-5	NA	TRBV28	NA	CASTQITPSIQPQHF	TGTGCCAGCACCCAAATAACCCCTAGTATTCAGCCCCAGCATTTT
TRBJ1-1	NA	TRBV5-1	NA	CASSLAPVNTEAFF	TGCGCCAGCAGCTTGGCCCCAGTGAACACTGAAGCTTTCTTT
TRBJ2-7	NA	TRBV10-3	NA	CAIRRDGPYEQYF	TGTGCCATCAGGCGGGACGGACCCTACGAGCAGTACTTC
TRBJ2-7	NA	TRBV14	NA	CASSIKAGGLYEQYF	TGTGCCAGCAGCATTAAGGCAGGCGGGCTCTACGAGCAGTACTTC
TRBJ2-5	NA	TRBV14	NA	CASSQGGQETQYF	TGTGCCAGCAGCCAGGGGGGCCAAGAGACCCAGTACTTC
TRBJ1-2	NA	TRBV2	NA	CASSGQTDYGYTF	TGTGCCAGCAGTGGACAGACCGACTATGGCTACACCTTC
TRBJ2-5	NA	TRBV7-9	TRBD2	CASSSTSVETQYF	TGTGCCAGCAGCTCGACTAGCGTAGAGACCCAGTACTTC
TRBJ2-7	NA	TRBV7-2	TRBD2	CASSLSAGEVSNEQYF	TGTGCCAGCAGCTTAAGCGCGGGAGAAGTGTCTAACGAGCAGTACTTC
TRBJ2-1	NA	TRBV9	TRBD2	CASSDGGVSYNEQFF	TGTGCCAGCAGCGACGGGGGGGTCTCCTACAATGAGCAGTTCTTC
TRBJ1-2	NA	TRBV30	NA	CAWSRLQLGGYTF	TGTGCCTGGAGCAGGTTACAGCTTGGTGGCTACACCTTC
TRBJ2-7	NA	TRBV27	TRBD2	CASSWDYTLEQYF	TGTGCCAGCAGTTGGGACTACACTTTAGAGCAGTACTTC